Listed here is a single TCR beta chain. The length of the CDR3 is 16 residues. Trimming pared 1 base from V and 3 bases from J, leaving 12 bases between. Germline V gene sequence: CDR1 SGHTA, CDR2 FQGNSA. The entry originates in a study of T cell responses to AZD1222 COVID-19 vaccine. Using immunoSEQ multiplex PCR, the repertoire was profiled, and TCRdb retains in-frame clones only, with some absent. The sample yields more than 100,000 clones, roughly 84% seen once. The sample in question was peripheral blood, obtained on day 0 of AZD1222 vaccination. The receptor comes from an adult in good health. This sequence joins TRBV7-2 and TRBJ1-4; no definite D call. Here the CDR3 DNA reads TGTGCCAGCAGCTTAGAACCATGGGTCCCTAATGAAAAACTGTTTTTT. Residues: CASSLEPWVPNEKLFF.